This TCR beta chain was captured by sequencing in a study of cytomegalovirus exposure and HLA in healthy donors. General observations from the study: Common viral pathogens seemed to be connected with several of the most significant clusters, according to a later analysis.

PCR primers comprised 60 Vbeta and 13 Jbeta primers. Sequenced by immunoSEQ multiplex PCR; TCRdb stores in-frame clones only, minus some. This table holds almost 200,000 clones, 79% found once. The CDR3 sequence is 17 residues long. The germline V gene encodes CDR1 LGHNA and CDR2 YNFKEQ. The ends were cut back, 1 base at V and 3 bases at J, with 16 bases in the middle. The sample holds a few counts of this clone. What it binds is unknown. The receptor was isolated from a male donor in good health and CMV-seropositive. The sequencing sample was made of PBMCs. V usage is TRBV4-2 and J usage is TRBJ2-1; possibly TRBD2 for D (5 bases). CDR3: CASSQGTPLGDYNEQFF. The CDR3 coding sequence is TGTGCCAGCAGCCAAGGTACCCCACTAGGTGACTACAATGAGCAGTTCTTC.